Below, 18 T cell receptor beta chains from the same sample are listed, as sequenced in a study of T cells in Graves' hyperthyroidism and ophthalmopathy. RNA transcripts provided the source from which TCR beta CDR3 regions were amplified. First-round RT-PCR targeting the TCR CDR3 was performed with the HTBI primer set. One entry per CDR3 protein, called by TCRdb with MiXCR from the multiplex PCR reads. Here the sample spans 400,000 to 500,000 distinct CDR3 sequences, 14% being singletons. Input material: blood. Source of these receptors: a young woman with Graves' hyperthyroidism.

This clonotype was found a few times. The chain couples TRBV18 to TRBJ2-7; D unresolved. The germline CDR1 and CDR2 sequences are KGHSH and LQKENI. V lost 4 bases and J 2 bases, leaving 12 bases between the germline ends. The length of the CDR3 is 14 residues. The CDR3 loop is CASSLQSRPYEQYF. In DNA form, the CDR3 reads TGTGCCAGCTCACTCCAGTCGAGACCCTACGAGCAGTACTTC.

A few counts support this clonotype. This chain connects TRBV25-1 to TRBJ2-2; TRBD1 is a possible D gene (5 bases). Germline V lookup: CDR1 MGHDK, CDR2 SYGVNS. This CDR3 is 14 amino acids long. Trimming took 0 bases from V and 6 from J, leaving 8 bases between them. CDR3 sequence (DNA): TGTGCCAGCAGTGAATATAAGGGGTCCGGGGAGCTGTTTTTT. Translating gives CASSEYKGSGELFF.

This clonotype came up a few times. The chain recombines TRBV20-1 with TRBJ2-1; 16 nucleotides agree with TRBD2. Germline CDR1 DFQATT, CDR2 SNEGSKA (reference sequence). This CDR3 has 18 amino acids. J lost 0 bases, V lost 3 bases, and 5 bases had no gene match. CDR3 nucleotides: TGCAGTGCTAGGGGGACTAGCGGGAGGGAAAGCTCCTACAATGAGCAGTTCTTC. It yields the protein CSARGTSGRESSYNEQFF.

The chain recombines TRBV4-1 with TRBJ2-5; no reliable D call. V was clipped by 0 bases and J by 7 bases, with 15 bases between them. Germline CDR1 is MGHRA and CDR2 is YSYEKL. This CDR3 has 15 amino acids. CDR3 sequence reads: CASSQEISSSATQYF. The DNA of the CDR3 is TGCGCCAGCAGCCAAGAGATTTCCTCCTCAGCGACCCAGTACTTC.

As to this clonotype: A much larger clone differs from this one at a single base, so this may be a read error. The CDR3 spells CASCSGRRAGEQFF. CDR3 nucleotide sequence: TGTGCCAGCTGTAGCGGGAGAAGGGCCGGGGAGCAGTTTTTT. The chain carries TRBV6-1 and TRBJ2-2; 9 bases are a match to TRBD2. There are 14 residues in the CDR3. Looked up from germline, CDR1 is MNHNS and CDR2 is SASEGT.

This clonotype has ten or more counts. The V call is TRBV13, the J call TRBJ1-4; a possible D gene is TRBD1 (6 bases). V dropped 5 bases and J dropped 9 bases, with 19 bases sitting between them. CDR1 PRHDT and CDR2 FYEKMQ come from the germline V gene (reference sequence). The CDR3 loop spans 15 amino acids. CDR3 DNA: TGTGCCAGCAGCATTACCCGGGACGGGGACAAAAAACTGTTTTTT. This translates into CASSITRDGDKKLFF.

This clonotype has a count of ten or more. This chain connects TRBV7-3 to TRBJ2-6, with D perhaps TRBD1 (5 bases). In germline, CDR1 is SGHTA, CDR2 FQGTGA. CDR3 length: 15 amino acids. Trimming removed 0 bases from V and 4 bases from J, with 7 bases in between. CDR3 loop: CASSLTGAGANVLTF. The CDR3 nucleotides are TGTGCCAGCAGCTTAACAGGGGCCGGGGCCAACGTCCTGACTTTC. Combining the CDR3 with reference TRBV7-3 and TRBJ2-6 gives the whole variable domain GAGVSQTPSNKVTEKGKYVELRCDPISGHTALYWYRQSLGQGPEFLIYFQGTGAADDSGLPNDRFFAVRPEGSVSTLKIQRTERGDSAVYLCASSLTGAGANVLTFGAGSRLTVL.

This sequence joins TRBV19 and TRBJ1-5; D unresolved. V shed 1 base and J shed 4 bases, with 8 bases lying between them. Looked up from germline, CDR1 is LNHDA and CDR2 is SQIVND (reference sequence). The CDR3 runs 14 residues. Here the CDR3 DNA reads TGTGCCAGTAGTATAGGTACAGTTAATCAGCCCCAGCATTTT. It yields the protein CASSIGTVNQPQHF.

Concerning this clonotype itself: A much larger clone lies one base from this, so it may be a read error. The chain is built from TRBV12-3 or TRBV12-4 and TRBJ1-2, with a possible D match to TRBD1 (5 bases). This CDR3 is built from 12 residues. Trimming removed 8 bases at V and 4 bases at J, with 11 bases between. The CDR3 loop is CASGRGGYGYTF. The CDR3 DNA sequence: TGTGCCAGCGGGCGGGGGGGCTATGGCTACACCTTC.

The chain is built from TRBV11-1 and TRBJ2-1; TRBD2 aligns across 9 bases. V gave up 0 bases and J gave up 6 bases; unmatched junction bases: 6. The CDR3 is 16 residues long. CDR1 and CDR2 (germline): SGHAT, FQDESV (reference sequence). As DNA, the CDR3 is TGTGCCAGCAGCTTAGCGCGGGGGGGGTCCATCAATGAGCAGTTCTTC. Amino acid sequence: CASSLARGGSINEQFF.

This clonotype was observed at least ten times. CDR3 amino acids: CASSISETEQFF. CDR3 DNA: TGTGCCAGTAGTATCAGTGAGACTGAGCAGTTCTTC. The chain combines TRBV19 with TRBJ2-1, with unresolved D. The CDR3 length is 12 residues. The germline CDR1 and CDR2 sequences are LNHDA and SQIVND (reference sequence). Trimming stripped 3 bases from V and 9 bases from J, with 9 bases between.

This clonotype was recorded a few times. A single base separates this from a much larger clone, so it may be a read error. J is TRBJ1-2 and V is TRBV19, with D perhaps TRBD1 (5 bases). The CDR3 length is 17 residues. Trimming removed 5 bases at V and 4 bases at J, with 23 bases between. Germline assignment: CDR1 LNHDA and CDR2 SQIVND (reference sequence). The DNA for the CDR3 is TGTGCCAGTAGTCTAAATAGCTCCGGGAACAGGCGCTATGGCTACACCTTC. It specifies CASSLNSSGNRRYGYTF.

The chain has TRBV27 and TRBJ1-5; D might be TRBD1 (5 bases). The germline CDR1 and CDR2 sequences are MNHEY and SMNVEV (reference sequence). The CDR3 totals 16 residues. V shed 3 bases and J shed 2 bases, with 14 bases lying between them. DNA for the CDR3: TGTGCCAGCAGTTTCAGTCGGGGCTTAGGCAATCAGCCCCAGCATTTT. It specifies CASSFSRGLGNQPQHF.

This clonotype was recorded at least ten times. J is TRBJ2-3 and V is TRBV29-1; unclear D gene. Looked up from germline, CDR1 is SQVTM and CDR2 is ANQGSEA. The length of the CDR3 is 14 residues. Trimming removed 3 bases at V and 0 bases at J, with 10 bases between. The chain's CDR3 is CSVERTASTDTQYF. The CDR3 DNA follows: TGCAGCGTTGAGCGGACGGCTAGCACAGATACGCAGTATTTT.

The CDR3 protein is CASSPAGQAVLSGNTIYF. CDR3 in DNA: TGCGCCAGCAGCCCCGCGGGACAGGCAGTTCTCTCTGGAAACACCATATATTTT. The chain couples TRBV4-1 to TRBJ1-3, with TRBD1 identical over 8 bases. This CDR3 has 18 residues. CDR1 MGHRA and CDR2 YSYEKL come from the germline V gene. V lost 4 bases, J lost 0 bases, and 11 bases stayed unmatched.

The chain employs TRBV12-3 or TRBV12-4 and TRBJ2-2; tentatively, D is TRBD1 or TRBD2 (6 bases each). V was cut by 5 bases and J by 2 bases, with 12 bases left in between. The CDR3 sequence is 15 residues long. This CDR3 is CASSPMGGNTGELFF. The CDR3 DNA follows: TGTGCCAGCAGTCCGATGGGGGGCAACACCGGGGAGCTGTTTTTT.

In this sample, this clonotype turned up many times. This chain joins TRBV20-1 and TRBJ2-3, with a possible D match to TRBD2 (6 bases). Germline CDR1 reads DFQATT; CDR2 reads SNEGSKA (reference sequence). This CDR3 is built from 14 residues. V was trimmed by 5 bases and J by 4 bases, leaving 16 bases between them. The CDR3 DNA reads as TGCAGTGCTTCGGAGGGGTTCGGCGCAGATACGCAGTATTTT. Amino acids: CSASEGFGADTQYF.

The sample holds many counts of this clonotype. This sequence joins TRBV10-3 and TRBJ2-1, with 7 bases that match TRBD1. Losses at the gene ends were 7 bases for V and 1 base for J; bases not matched to a gene: 10. The CDR3 length is 16 residues. Germline V lookup: CDR1 ENHRY, CDR2 SYGVKD. The CDR3 reads CAITRQGVASYNEQFF. The DNA of the CDR3 is TGTGCCATCACGCGACAGGGAGTAGCGTCCTACAATGAGCAGTTCTTC.